Many counts were recorded for the clone carrying this T cell receptor beta chain. TCRdb recomputed calls from the 5' RACE reads with MiXCR, one row per CDR3 protein. This table has around 650,000 distinct CDR3 sequences, around 7.5% appearing once. The data belong to a study of identical twins. The CDR3 runs to 14 residues. Germline values: CDR1 DFQATT, CDR2 SNEGSKA (reference sequence). V was shortened by 4 bases and J by 10 bases, with 17 bases between the two germline ends. These data were also reused for a study on yellow fever vaccine responses in identical twins.

This sequence originates from a woman between 18 and 30 years old in good health. This chain uses TRBV20-1 with TRBJ1-6, with a tentative D call TRBD1 (5 bases). Input material: PBMCs. The chain's CDR3 is CSATKGTDGSPLHF. The CDR3 DNA reads as TGCAGTGCTACGAAGGGGACGGATGGGTCACCCCTCCACTTT.